The rows below give T cell receptor beta chains drawn from one sample of a study of neoadjuvant anti-PD-1 for oral cavity cancer. TCRdb keeps only in-frame clones here, not all; method: immunoSEQ multiplex PCR. The sample yields 40,000 to 50,000 clones, about three quarters seen once. The material sequenced was PBMCs, taken after nivolumab (anti-PD-1) treatment. The receptor source for this set is a person aged 35-79 years with oral cavity squamous cell carcinoma. The CDR3 runs from the conserved cysteine through the conserved F or W. Each record gives: V gene, clone size, D gene, J gene, CDR3 DNA, CDR3 protein. The D gene is left open where the match is weak. Rows give clone size only sometimes, using once, few, many, or a class for an expanded clone.

TRBV5-6	NA	TRBD2	TRBJ2-2	TGTGCCAGCAGCTTGTGGCTAGCGGTAAACACCGGGGAGCTGTTTTTT	CASSLWLAVNTGELFF
TRBV19	once	NA	TRBJ1-2	TGTGCCAGTAGTATAGACGGCGCCAGGGTCGACGATGGCTACACCTTC	CASSIDGARVDDGYTF
TRBV5-1	once	NA	TRBJ2-3	TGCGCCAGCAGCTCTGGGGTAGATACGCAGTATTTT	CASSSGVDTQYF
TRBV18	NA	NA	TRBJ2-5	TGTGCCAGCTCACCCAAACAGACCCAGTACTTC	CASSPKQTQYF
TRBV7-2	NA	NA	TRBJ2-3	TGTGCCAGCAGCTTAGACACAGGGCCAGATACGCAGTATTTT	CASSLDTGPDTQYF
TRBV15	NA	TRBD1	TRBJ2-5	TGTGCCACCAGCACCGGACAGGGGAGAGAAGAGACCCAGTACTTC	CATSTGQGREETQYF
TRBV30	NA	TRBD2	TRBJ2-1	TGTGCCTGGGGGGAGGGGCCCCTCGTGATCAATGAGCAGTTCTTC	CAWGEGPLVINEQFF
TRBV6-1	NA	NA	TRBJ1-5	TGTGCCAGCAGTGAAGTGGAGTTGATTCTCAATCAGCCCCAGCATTTT	CASSEVELILNQPQHF
TRBV2	NA	NA	TRBJ1-2	TGTGCCAGCAGTGAAACAGAGAACTATGGCTACACCTTC	CASSETENYGYTF
TRBV11-3	NA	NA	TRBJ2-4	TGTGCCAGCAGCTTAGGACTCACTGACATTCAGTACTTC	CASSLGLTDIQYF
TRBV6-5	NA	TRBD1	TRBJ1-5	TGTGCCAGCAGTTCAGACAGGGGTGGTAGTCAGCCCCAGCATTTT	CASSSDRGGSQPQHF
TRBV18	NA	TRBD2	TRBJ2-5	TGTGCCAGCTCACGACTAGCGGGAGTGGAGACCCAGTACTTC	CASSRLAGVETQYF
TRBV4-1	few	NA	TRBJ2-3	TGCGCCAGCAGCCAGGAACATACTAGGGAACAGTATTTT	CASSQEHTREQYF
TRBV5-1	NA	NA	TRBJ1-4	TGCGCCAGCAGCCCAACGGTCGCAACTAATGAAAAACTGTTTTTT	CASSPTVATNEKLFF
TRBV15	NA	NA	TRBJ1-1	TGTGCCACCAGCCCAGGGTTCGGTTTGAACACTGAAGCTTTCTTT	CATSPGFGLNTEAFF
TRBV7-7	NA	TRBD1	TRBJ2-1	TGTGCCAGCAGCTTGGGACAGGGCGGGCTTGAGCAGTTCTTC	CASSLGQGGLEQFF
TRBV6-1	NA	NA	TRBJ1-2	TGTGCCAGCAGTGATCGCTTGGGAGGCTACACCTTC	CASSDRLGGYTF
TRBV14	NA	TRBD1	TRBJ1-1	TGTGCCAGCAGCCAAGCAGGGGGGGCGAACACTGAAGCTTTCTTT	CASSQAGGANTEAFF
TRBV27	NA	TRBD1	TRBJ1-5	TGTGCCAGCAGTTTATCCCAGGGGGAAAGCAATCAGCCCCAGCATTTT	CASSLSQGESNQPQHF
TRBV13	NA	TRBD1	TRBJ1-3	TGTGCCAGCAGCGCCTGGGACAGGGTCGTGGCTGGAAACACCATATATTTT	CASSAWDRVVAGNTIYF
TRBV10-1	few	TRBD2	TRBJ2-7	TGCGCCAGCAGTGAGGGACTAGGGGCCTACGAGCAGTACTTC	CASSEGLGAYEQYF
TRBV15	NA	NA	TRBJ2-3	TGTGCCACCAGCAGAGATCAACTAGCCACAGATACGCAGTATTTT	CATSRDQLATDTQYF
TRBV19	NA	NA	TRBJ2-7	TGTGCCAGTAGAGACGGCTACGAGCAGTACTTC	CASRDGYEQYF
TRBV7-2	NA	NA	TRBJ2-7	TGTGCCAGCAGCTTAGCGAGGTTCGGGGGCGAGCAGTACTTC	CASSLARFGGEQYF
TRBV7-8	few	TRBD2	TRBJ2-1	TGTGCCAGCAGCACACTACTAGCGGGGGGGCAAAGAGTTGGTGATGAGCAGTTCTTC	CASSTLLAGGQRVGDEQFF
TRBV9	many	TRBD2	TRBJ2-1	TGTGCCAGCGCGGGACTAGCGCCCAATGAGCAGTTCTTC	CASAGLAPNEQFF
TRBV5-6	NA	NA	TRBJ2-5	TGTGCCAGCAGCTTTGACGGGAAACAAGAGACCCAGTACTTC	CASSFDGKQETQYF
TRBV6-1	NA	NA	TRBJ1-3	TGTGCCAGCAGTGTGGGGGCCTCTGGAAACACCATATATTTT	CASSVGASGNTIYF